These 18 T cell receptor beta chains were all obtained from the same sample, sequenced in a study of CD8 T cells in cerebrospinal fluid in Alzheimer's disease. TCRdb reprocessed the 10x single-cell sequencing reads; each CDR3 protein has one entry and no DNA is given. The data include 1,000 to 1,200 distinct CDR3 sequences; the top ten clones carry over 6.5%. Material for sequencing was cerebrospinal fluid. The receptors were gathered from a human donor in good health.

This sequence joins TRBV6-1 and TRBJ1-4; TCRdb proposes TRBD1, but this gene call is untestable without DNA. Germline CDR1 reads MNHNS; CDR2 reads SASEGT. This CDR3 is 14 amino acids long. This chain's CDR3 is CASTEGQVDEKLFF.

This clonotype is called medium-sized based on its frequency. This chain links TRBV11-1 with TRBJ1-1. Germline V gene lookup returns CDR1 SGHAT and CDR2 FQDESV (reference sequence). The CDR3 runs to 12 residues. CDR3 residues: CASSLSGIEAFF.

Measured by frequency, this clonotype is medium-sized. The chain recombines TRBV20-1 with TRBJ1-6; the D gene TCRdb calls, TRBD1, cannot be checked with no DNA. CDR1 and CDR2 (germline): DFQATT, SNEGSKA (reference sequence). The CDR3 length is 16 residues. The CDR3 reads CSARDPRTGSNSPLHF.

This clonotype counts as large by frequency. CDR3 amino acids: CASGLIQGAGANVLTF. V usage is TRBV12-5 and J usage is TRBJ2-6; absent DNA, TCRdb's TRBD1 call cannot be checked. CDR1 is LGHNT, CDR2 FRNRAP, per germline. The CDR3 is 16 residues long.

In terms of frequency, this clonotype is medium-sized. The V call is TRBV20-1, the J call TRBJ1-4; TCRdb lists TRBD1, though no DNA is available to test this call. Per the germline V gene, CDR1 is DFQATT and CDR2 is SNEGSKA (reference sequence). The CDR3 extends over 14 amino acids. The CDR3 loop reads CSARWDRGNEKLFF.

This clonotype is deemed medium-sized by its frequency. The chain has TRBV2 and TRBJ1-4. The CDR3 contains 14 residues. Germline V CDR1 and CDR2: SNHLY, FYNNEI. CDR3 sequence: CASRDQEANEKLFF. Full variable domain (missing parts from reference TRBV2 and TRBJ1-4): EPEVTQTPSHQVTQMGQEVILRCVPISNHLYFYWYRQILGQKVEFLVSFYNNEISEKSEIFDDQFSVERPDGSNFTLKIRSTKLEDSAMYFCASRDQEANEKLFFGSGTQLSVL.

This clonotype registers medium-sized by frequency. The chain has TRBV6-2 or TRBV6-3 and TRBJ1-5; TCRdb reports TRBD1, a call that lacks DNA to check it against. CDR3 length equals 16 residues. Germline loops: CDR1 MNHEY, CDR2 SVGEGT. CDR3 loop: CASSSGQNRGREPQHF.

This clonotype is classed as medium-sized by frequency. V and J are TRBV3-1 and TRBJ2-5; TCRdb names TRBD2, which stays unverified in the absence of DNA. The germline gives CDR1 LGHDT, CDR2 YNNKEL (reference sequence). This CDR3 region has 18 residues. The CDR3 is CASSPGSGRGVREETQYF.

This clonotype counts as medium-sized by frequency. This sequence joins TRBV2 and TRBJ1-5; TCRdb picks TRBD1, but there is no DNA to check that call. The CDR3 consists of 14 residues. Germline loops: CDR1 SNHLY, CDR2 FYNNEI. This CDR3 is CASTGQLSNQPQHF.

This clonotype is deemed medium-sized by its frequency. The V and J genes are TRBV2 and TRBJ1-5. Germline-derived CDR1 and CDR2 are SNHLY and FYNNEI. The CDR3 is 15 amino acids. This CDR3 is CASSDARLGNQPQHF.

This clonotype is medium-sized by frequency. The V call is TRBV7-2, the J call TRBJ2-5. There are 11 residues in the CDR3. From germline, CDR1 is SGHTA and CDR2 FQGNSA. The CDR3 protein is CASSQRQTQYF.

This clonotype is called medium-sized based on its frequency. V usage is TRBV20-1 and J usage is TRBJ2-2; TCRdb names TRBD1, which stays unverified in the absence of DNA. The CDR3 is 13 residues long. The germline V gene has CDR1 DFQATT and CDR2 SNEGSKA (reference sequence). This CDR3 is CSVRTTNTGELFF.

This clonotype counts as medium-sized by frequency. J is TRBJ1-2 and V is TRBV5-8; TCRdb picks TRBD1, but there is no DNA to check that call. The CDR3 runs to 17 residues. Germline-derived CDR1 and CDR2 are SGHTS and YDEGEE. This chain's CDR3 is CASSSETPGQGFYGYTF.

The chain is built from TRBV10-3 and TRBJ1-6; there is no DNA to check the TCRdb D call of TRBD1. Germline CDR1 reads ENHRY; CDR2 reads SYGVKD. This CDR3 has 14 residues. CDR3: CATTGGVGNSPLHF.

According to its frequency, this clonotype is medium-sized (0.01 to 0.1%). J is TRBJ2-1 and V is TRBV11-2; TCRdb's D call of TRBD1 is untestable without DNA. The CDR3 totals 17 residues. In germline, CDR1 is SGHAT, CDR2 FQNNGV. CDR3 loop: CASRLNQQGRNYNEQFF.

This clonotype is labeled medium-sized based on frequency. This rearrangement joins TRBV9 to TRBJ1-2; TCRdb's D call of TRBD1 is untestable without DNA. Germline V CDR1 and CDR2: SGDLS, YYNGEE. The CDR3 is 13 amino acids. CDR3 amino acids: CASSAIGDYGYTF.

This clonotype is labeled medium-sized based on frequency. The chain joins TRBV4-3 to TRBJ2-2. Per germline, CDR1 LGHNA and CDR2 YSLEER. The CDR3 length is 14 residues. The chain's CDR3 is CASSQDINTGELFF.

This clonotype ranks as medium-sized in terms of frequency. This chain's CDR3 is CASSQDVGSPLHF. The chain recombines TRBV4-3 with TRBJ1-6. CDR1 and CDR2 (germline): LGHNA, YSLEER. The CDR3 runs to 13 residues.